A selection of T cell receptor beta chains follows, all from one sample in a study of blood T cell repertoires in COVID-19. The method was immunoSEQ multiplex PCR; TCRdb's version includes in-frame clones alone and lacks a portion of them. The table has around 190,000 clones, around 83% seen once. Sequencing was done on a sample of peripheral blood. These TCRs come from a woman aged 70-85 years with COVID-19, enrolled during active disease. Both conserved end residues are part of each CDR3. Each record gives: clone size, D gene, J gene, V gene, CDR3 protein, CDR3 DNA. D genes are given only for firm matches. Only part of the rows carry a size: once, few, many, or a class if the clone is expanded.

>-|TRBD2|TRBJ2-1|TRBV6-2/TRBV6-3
CASSYAEREVIGEQFF
TGTGCCAGCAGTTACGCCGAGCGGGAGGTAATAGGTGAGCAGTTCTTC
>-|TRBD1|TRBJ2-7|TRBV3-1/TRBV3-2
CASSQDRTGSYEQYF
TGTGCCAGCAGCCAAGATCGGACAGGCTCCTACGAGCAGTACTTC
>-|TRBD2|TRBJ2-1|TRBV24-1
CATSSASGRIKNEQFF
TGTGCCACCAGTTCGGCTAGCGGGAGAATTAAAAATGAGCAGTTCTTC
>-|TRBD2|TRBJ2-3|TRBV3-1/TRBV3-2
CASSQGLAGGSSYTQYF
TGTGCCAGCAGCCAAGGTTTAGCGGGAGGAAGCTCGTATACGCAGTATTTT
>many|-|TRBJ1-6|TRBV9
CASSGQDSFYNSPLHF
TGTGCCAGCAGCGGGCAGGACAGTTTCTATAATTCACCCCTCCACTTT
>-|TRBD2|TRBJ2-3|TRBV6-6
CASSYPGGEATQYF
TGTGCCAGCAGTTACCCTGGGGGGGAGGCTACGCAGTATTTT
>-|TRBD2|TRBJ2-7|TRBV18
CASSGTSGSEQYF
TGTGCCAGCTCAGGGACTAGCGGGAGCGAGCAGTACTTC
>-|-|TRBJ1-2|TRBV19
CASSIGRLYGYTF
TGTGCCAGTAGTATCGGCAGACTATATGGCTACACCTTC
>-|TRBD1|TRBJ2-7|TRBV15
CATSRQDRGLTYEQYF
TGTGCCACCAGCAGACAGGACAGGGGGCTAACCTACGAGCAGTACTTC
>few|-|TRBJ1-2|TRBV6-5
CASSFTATYGYTF
TGTGCCAGCAGTTTTACAGCTACCTATGGCTACACCTTC
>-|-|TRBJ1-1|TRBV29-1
CSVPGLRKDTEAFF
TGCAGCGTCCCAGGACTGAGAAAGGACACTGAAGCTTTCTTT
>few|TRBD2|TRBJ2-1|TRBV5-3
CARSPHRLAGELNEQFF
TGTGCCAGAAGCCCCCACAGACTAGCGGGAGAACTCAATGAGCAGTTCTTC
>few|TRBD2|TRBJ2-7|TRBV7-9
CASSSWTSGTHEQYF
TGTGCCAGCAGTTCCTGGACTAGCGGGACCCACGAGCAGTACTTC
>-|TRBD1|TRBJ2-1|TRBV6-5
CASSYARDRRDNEQFF
TGTGCCAGCAGTTACGCCCGGGACAGGCGCGACAATGAGCAGTTCTTC
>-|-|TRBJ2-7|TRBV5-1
CASRAPSYEQYF
TGCGCCAGCAGGGCCCCCTCCTACGAGCAGTACTTC
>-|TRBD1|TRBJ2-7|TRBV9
CASSVGGTAIYEQYF
TGTGCCAGCAGCGTAGGTGGGACAGCCATCTACGAGCAGTACTTC
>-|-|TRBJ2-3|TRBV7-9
CASSPDFSDTQYF
TGTGCCAGCAGCCCGGACTTTTCAGATACGCAGTATTTT
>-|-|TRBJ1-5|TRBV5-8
CASSFQGSQPQHF
TGTGCCAGCAGTTTCCAGGGAAGTCAGCCCCAGCATTTT
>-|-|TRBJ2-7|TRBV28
CASVLGGGYEQYF
TGTGCCAGCGTTCTTGGGGGAGGCTACGAGCAGTACTTC
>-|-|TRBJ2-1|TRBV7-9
CASSLGDRSFNEQFF
TGTGCCAGCAGCTTAGGCGATCGATCCTTCAATGAGCAGTTCTTC
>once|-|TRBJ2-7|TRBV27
CASSPLGPYEQYF
TGTGCCAGCAGTCCCCTGGGGCCCTACGAGCAGTACTTC
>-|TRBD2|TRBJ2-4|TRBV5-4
CASSLAGGPNIQYF
TGTGCCAGCAGCTTGGCGGGAGGGCCCAACATTCAGTACTTC
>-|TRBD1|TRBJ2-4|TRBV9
CASSAGTGGFTQYF
TGTGCCAGCAGCGCCGGGACAGGGGGTTTTACTCAGTACTTC
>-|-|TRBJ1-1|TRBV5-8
CASSDGQRSTEAFF
TGTGCCAGCAGCGACGGTCAGAGGAGCACTGAAGCTTTCTTT
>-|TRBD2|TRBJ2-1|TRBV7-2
CASCNGLAGWVDEQFF
TGTGCCAGCTGCAACGGACTAGCTGGCTGGGTTGATGAGCAGTTCTTC
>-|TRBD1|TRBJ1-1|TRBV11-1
CASSVNRGTEAFF
TGTGCCAGCAGCGTTAACAGGGGCACTGAAGCTTTCTTT
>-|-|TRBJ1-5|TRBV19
CASSMGGSYSNQPQHF
TGTGCCAGTAGTATGGGGGGATCCTATAGCAATCAGCCCCAGCATTTT
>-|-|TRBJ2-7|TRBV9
CASSARGSGSYEQYF
TGTGCCAGCAGCGCCCGGGGTAGCGGATCCTACGAGCAGTACTTC
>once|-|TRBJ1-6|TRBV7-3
CASSVDYPNSPLHF
TGTGCCAGCAGCGTCGACTACCCTAATTCACCCCTCCACTTT
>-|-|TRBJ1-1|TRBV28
CASSLKSRGTEAFF
TGTGCCAGCAGTTTAAAAAGTCGGGGCACTGAAGCTTTCTTT
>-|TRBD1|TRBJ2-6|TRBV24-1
CATSSGQGLGANVLTF
TGTGCCACCAGTTCGGGACAGGGGCTCGGGGCCAACGTCCTGACTTTC
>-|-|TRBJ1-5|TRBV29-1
CSVNLGRNQPQHF
TGCAGCGTGAACCTGGGCCGAAATCAGCCCCAGCATTTT
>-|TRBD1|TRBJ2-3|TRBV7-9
CASSLGTGSSTDTQYF
TGTGCCAGCAGCTTAGGGACAGGGTCCAGCACAGATACGCAGTATTTT
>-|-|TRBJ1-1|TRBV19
CASSIGERNTEAFF
TGTGCCAGTAGTATAGGAGAAAGGAACACTGAAGCTTTCTTT
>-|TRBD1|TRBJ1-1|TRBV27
CASSLKAGGLIKGNTEAFF
TGTGCCAGCAGTTTAAAGGCAGGGGGGCTTATAAAGGGAAACACTGAAGCTTTCTTT
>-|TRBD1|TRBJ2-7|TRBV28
CASSSTGVLYEQYF
TGTGCCAGCAGTTCTACAGGGGTTCTGTACGAGCAGTACTTC
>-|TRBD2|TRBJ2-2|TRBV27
CASSFRVAGGPHGELFF
TGTGCCAGCAGTTTCCGGGTAGCGGGAGGGCCGCACGGGGAGCTGTTTTTT
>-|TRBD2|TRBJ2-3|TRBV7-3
CASSLGVGTSDTDTQYF
TGTGCCAGCAGCTTAGGGGTTGGGACTAGCGACACAGATACGCAGTATTTT
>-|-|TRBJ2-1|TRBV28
CASSSTTTSSFF
TGTGCCAGCAGTTCTACAACTACAAGCAGCTTCTTC
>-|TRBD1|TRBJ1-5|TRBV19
CASSLLDRPYSNQPQHF
TGTGCCAGTAGTTTACTGGACAGGCCTTATAGCAATCAGCCCCAGCATTTT
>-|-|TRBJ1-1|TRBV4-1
CASSPRQMNTEAFF
TGCGCCAGCAGCCCACGACAGATGAACACTGAAGCTTTCTTT
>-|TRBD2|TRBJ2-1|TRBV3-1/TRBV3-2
CASSQTFRLAGGLSNEQFF
TGTGCCAGCAGCCAAACATTTCGACTAGCGGGAGGCCTATCCAATGAGCAGTTCTTC
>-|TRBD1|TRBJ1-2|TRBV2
CASSLIQTGGNGYTF
TGTGCCAGCAGTCTTATCCAGACAGGGGGGAATGGCTACACCTTC
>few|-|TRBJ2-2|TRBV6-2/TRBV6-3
CASSWGVTNTGELFF
TGTGCCAGCAGTTGGGGAGTTACGAACACCGGGGAGCTGTTTTTT
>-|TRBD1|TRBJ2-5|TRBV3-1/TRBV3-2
CASSQEPSDRGVRNQETQYF
TGTGCCAGCAGCCAAGAGCCCTCGGACAGGGGTGTAAGGAACCAAGAGACCCAGTACTTC
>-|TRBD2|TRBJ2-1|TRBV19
CASRVYSSGRENEQFF
TGTGCCAGTAGAGTGTACTCTAGCGGGAGAGAGAATGAGCAGTTCTTC
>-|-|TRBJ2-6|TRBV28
CASQTVLSGANVLTF
TGTGCCAGCCAGACAGTCCTCTCTGGGGCCAACGTCCTGACTTTC
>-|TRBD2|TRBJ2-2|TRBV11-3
CASSSGFGAGAPTRELFF
TGTGCCAGCAGCTCAGGGTTTGGGGCGGGAGCTCCTACCCGGGAGCTGTTTTTT
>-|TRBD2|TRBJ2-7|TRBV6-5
CASSPAGVIYEQYF
TGTGCCAGCAGCCCAGCGGGGGTAATCTACGAGCAGTACTTC
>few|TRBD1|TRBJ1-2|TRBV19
CASRPGQGRGNYGYTF
TGTGCCAGCCGACCGGGACAGGGAAGAGGTAACTATGGCTACACCTTC